Listed below are T cell receptor beta chains from one sample, sequenced in a study of OX40 agonist ivuxolimab in advanced cancers. TCRdb keeps only in-frame clones here, not all; method: immunoSEQ multiplex PCR. This sample carries approximately 70,000 clones, over 60% of them seen once, and the ten largest clones take around 1.5%. The sample consisted of CD4+ or CD8+ T cells sorted from blood, taken in a trial of the OX40 agonist ivuxolimab. These receptors were taken from an adult with an advanced solid tumor such as melanoma, head and neck, liver or kidney cancer. Both conserved end residues are part of each CDR3.

v_call	j_call	cdr3_aa
TRBV27	TRBJ2-7	CASSLRGGASGSIGGSYEQYF
TRBV4-1	TRBJ2-1	CASSQEGQGFYNEQFF
TRBV6-5	TRBJ2-7	CASSYLYEQYF
TRBV4-2	TRBJ1-1	CASSQEGGKNTEAFF
TRBV4-2	TRBJ1-1	CASGQSGSGEAFF
TRBV6-5	TRBJ1-4	CASKGGLGEKLFF
TRBV15	TRBJ1-2	CATSRLPSSGYTF
TRBV4-2	TRBJ1-5	CASSQEVGSNQPQHF
TRBV5-1	TRBJ2-2	CASTPLGQANTGELFF
TRBV19	TRBJ2-1	CASSSALVVNEQFF
TRBV30	TRBJ2-2	CAWSVTTSFVGELFF
TRBV18	TRBJ1-1	CASTTGEGTEAFF
TRBV27	TRBJ2-7	CASSPGLAPFYEQYF
TRBV19	TRBJ2-2	CASSIPGSGELFF
TRBV6-6	TRBJ2-7	CASSSQTPKQYF
TRBV15	TRBJ1-6	CATSRDRADSPLHF
TRBV30	TRBJ1-1	CAWRKGFEEAFF
TRBV2	TRBJ1-5	CASSAGWNQPQHF
TRBV7-3	TRBJ2-3	CASSTTGIDTQYF
TRBV7-2	TRBJ1-5	CASSLTNDQPQHF
TRBV19	TRBJ1-6	CASKPEGGWRNSPLHF
TRBV11-3	TRBJ2-5	CASSRTEETQYF
TRBV13	TRBJ1-2	CASSLVDASNYGYTF
TRBV5-4	TRBJ2-2	CASSDSSNRQTGELFF
TRBV28	TRBJ2-5	CASSFSSGSDETQYF
TRBV15	TRBJ2-7	CATTEWDRDSEQYF
TRBV28	TRBJ1-1	CASSIPQGTTEAFF
TRBV7-9	TRBJ1-1	CASSLGQGVGGTEAFF
TRBV5-6	TRBJ1-1	CASSLGTTRDTEAFF
TRBV2	TRBJ2-3	CASSDGRGGTDTQYF
TRBV5-1	TRBJ2-2	CASSKDPGTGELFF
TRBV2	TRBJ2-7	CASSERAYEQYF
TRBV5-4	TRBJ2-7	CASSLDRVGEQYF
TRBV19	TRBJ2-3	CASSAGTVKDTQYF
TRBV2	TRBJ2-2	CASSEDQGFTGELFF
TRBV5-8	TRBJ1-2	CASNPDRPASGYTF
TRBV19	TRBJ1-2	CASRSGTGDWYGYTF
TRBV4-1	TRBJ1-4	CASSQDGIGEKLFF
TRBV20-1	TRBJ2-1	CSAVPGSEQFF
TRBV7-3	TRBJ2-2	CASSSWAGGPNTGELFF
TRBV6-1	TRBJ2-1	CASSARDRTYNEQFF
TRBV19	TRBJ2-1	CASSMAGGVPFF
TRBV6-1	TRBJ1-3	CASTSNRAGNTIYF
TRBV5-6	TRBJ2-3	CASSLMQGTDTQYF
TRBV7-3	TRBJ2-1	CASSLMPSGSNEQFF
TRBV27	TRBJ1-1	CASSFFDTEAFF
TRBV2	TRBJ2-3	CASSPGPDTQYF
TRBV19	TRBJ1-2	CASSAGTAPNYGYTF
TRBV9	TRBJ2-3	CASSGNTDTQYF
TRBV7-9	TRBJ1-1	CASSKAADTLTNTEAFF
TRBV6-1	TRBJ1-2	CASRNRITEGYTF
TRBV30	TRBJ2-1	CAWSRPGGEQFF
TRBV21-1	TRBJ2-1	CASSKEHRDRDIGRSYNEQFF
TRBV6-6	TRBJ2-7	CASSYSKERDAYF
TRBV19	TRBJ2-3	CASSSLADVTDTQYF